This TCR beta chain was sequenced during a study of regulatory T cells in long-lasting Graves disease. Losses at the gene ends were 5 bases for V and 6 bases for J; bases not matched to a gene: 14. The CDR3 covers 19 residues. Germline V gene sequence: CDR1 MNHEY, CDR2 SMNVEV (reference sequence). Time point noted: newly diagnosed GD, antithyroid drugs for less than 3 months. After RNA was extracted from PBMCs, the TCR library was made from it. This clonotype was found many times. HTBI primers from iRepertoire and Arm-PCR of CDR3 regions yielded the TCR beta libraries. TCRdb used MiXCR to reprocess the multiplex PCR reads, holding one entry per CDR3 protein. The sample records 350,000 to 550,000 distinct CDR3 sequences, 15% being singletons. The same sample was also studied in work on T cells in Graves' hyperthyroidism and ophthalmopathy.

The TCR was taken from a woman in her 30s with Graves disease. This sample comprised peripheral blood mononuclear cells (PBMCs), obtained at new diagnosis, from a patient treated with antithyroid drugs. This chain links TRBV27 with TRBJ2-3, with 16 bases that match TRBD2. CDR3 nucleotides: TGTGCCAGCAGTACGGGACTAGCGGGAGGGGGGTACCTTCGGGATACGCAGTATTTT. This translates into CASSTGLAGGGYLRDTQYF.